The 16 T cell receptor beta chains listed next were all sequenced from one sample in a study of cytomegalovirus exposure and HLA in healthy donors. PCR used 60 Vbeta primers and 13 Jbeta primers. Using immunoSEQ multiplex PCR, the repertoire was profiled, and TCRdb retains in-frame clones only, with some absent. The sample lists around 130,000 clones; roughly 80% were seen once. Sample: PBMCs. The receptor set was obtained from a woman aged 55 to 70 in good health and CMV-seronegative.

The table lists this clone with a count of one. This chain connects TRBV19 to TRBJ1-5, with D unresolved. Germline V gene sequence: CDR1 LNHDA, CDR2 SQIVND (reference sequence). The V and J ends lost 6 bases and 0 bases respectively, with 9 bases between them. CDR3 length: 14 residues. This CDR3 reads CASRLADSNQPQHF. The CDR3 coding sequence is TGTGCCAGTAGACTGGCGGATAGCAATCAGCCCCAGCATTTT.

This chain links TRBV11-2 with TRBJ2-5; D might be TRBD2 (5 bases). Trimming stripped 1 base from V and 0 bases from J, with 6 bases between. CDR3 length: 14 amino acids. CDR1 is SGHAT and CDR2 is FQNNGV in the germline V gene. CDR3 coding DNA: TGTGCCAGCAGCTTAGCGGGGAACCAAGAGACCCAGTACTTC. It specifies CASSLAGNQETQYF. The full variable domain, its missing parts supplied by reference TRBV11-2 and TRBJ2-5, is EAGVAQSPRYKIIEKRQSVAFWCNPISGHATLYWYQQILGQGPKLLIQFQNNGVVDDSQLPKDRFSAERLKGVDSTLKIQPAKLEDSAVYLCASSLAGNQETQYFGPGTRLLVL.

Remarks on this clone: One end of the junction does not line up with germline, which may come from a read error. CDR3 residues: CAWRVGTIARGTGELFF. Here the CDR3 DNA reads TGTGCCTGGCGTGTGGGGACTATAGCGAGAGGTACCGGGGAGCTGTTTTTT. The chain carries TRBV30 and TRBJ2-2, with TRBD2 matching over 7 bases. This CDR3 is 17 amino acids long. Germline CDR1 reads GTSNPN; CDR2 reads SVGIG (reference sequence).

This chain joins TRBV28 and TRBJ1-2; 9 bases map to TRBD1. Per germline, CDR1 MDHEN and CDR2 SYDVKM. The ends lost 3 bases at V and 4 bases at J; junction bases unmatched: 3. The CDR3 runs to 14 residues. The chain's CDR3 is CASSLGQGVYGYTF. In DNA form, the CDR3 reads TGTGCCAGCAGTTTGGGACAGGGTGTCTATGGCTACACCTTC.

This clone was observed a single time. This chain links TRBV28 with TRBJ2-7, with 7 bases lining up with TRBD2. Unmatched junction bases numbered 6, after V lost 3 bases and J lost 4 bases. This CDR3 is built from 14 residues. The V gene's germline CDR1 is MDHEN and CDR2 SYDVKM. The CDR3 DNA reads TGTGCCAGCAGTTTGGGGGGGACCTTATACGAGCAGTACTTC. Encoded protein: CASSLGGTLYEQYF.

The V gene is TRBV28, the J gene TRBJ1-3; no firm D call. Trimming shortened V by 3 bases and J by 0 bases, and 9 bases separated the two germline ends. Germline values: CDR1 MDHEN, CDR2 SYDVKM. The CDR3 length is 15 residues. The CDR3: CASSFFGSSGNTIYF. Written as DNA, the CDR3 is TGTGCCAGCAGTTTCTTTGGGAGCTCTGGAAACACCATATATTTT.

The chain links TRBV5-1 to TRBJ1-1; D possibly corresponds to TRBD1 (5 bases). V shed 0 bases and J shed 4 bases, with 13 bases lying between them. CDR1 is SGHRS, CDR2 YFSETQ, per germline. The CDR3 has 15 amino acids. The chain's CDR3 is CASSLGAGRSTEAFF. CDR3 coding DNA: TGCGCCAGCAGCTTGGGGGCGGGACGGAGCACTGAAGCTTTCTTT.

The chain joins TRBV18 to TRBJ2-4; the D gene is possibly TRBD1 (5 bases). Germline V gives CDR1 KGHSH, CDR2 LQKENI. Trimming removed 4 bases at V and 6 bases at J, with 10 bases between. This CDR3 contains 13 residues. CDR3 sequence (DNA): TGTGCCAGCTCACTGGGGCTAAGAAACATTCAGTACTTC. Its protein is CASSLGLRNIQYF.

V usage is TRBV6-4 and J usage is TRBJ2-5, with D perhaps matching TRBD1 (6 bases). The germline CDR1 and CDR2 sequences are MRHNA and SNTAGT. Trimming pared 2 bases from V and 2 bases from J, leaving 12 bases between. CDR3 length equals 15 residues. The CDR3 sequence: CASSDRWGPQETQYF. CDR3 in DNA: TGTGCCAGCAGTGACCGGTGGGGGCCGCAAGAGACCCAGTACTTC.

The chain couples TRBV2 to TRBJ2-1; 8 bases line up with TRBD2. Per the germline V gene, CDR1 is SNHLY and CDR2 is FYNNEI. V shed 3 bases, J shed 10 bases, and the junction held 14 bases outside the gene matches. The CDR3 has 16 residues. This CDR3 is CASSDEREIRRGEQFF. The CDR3 region has the DNA TGTGCCAGCAGTGACGAGCGGGAGATCCGGAGGGGAGAGCAGTTCTTC. The full variable domain, completed using reference TRBV2 and TRBJ2-1, is EPEVTQTPSHQVTQMGQEVILRCVPISNHLYFYWYRQILGQKVEFLVSFYNNEISEKSEIFDDQFSVERPDGSNFTLKIRSTKLEDSAMYFCASSDEREIRRGEQFFGPGTRLTVL.

In this sample, this clone turned up once. The CDR3 sequence is CASSLVVRLAGGLGEQYF. CDR3 nucleotide sequence: TGCGCCAGCAGCTTGGTGGTCAGGTTAGCGGGAGGCCTAGGCGAGCAGTACTTC. V and J are TRBV5-1 and TRBJ2-7; 10 nucleotides match TRBD2. V trimming: 0 bases; J trimming: 6 bases; junction bases outside the gene matches: 15. CDR1 and CDR2 from the germline V gene are SGHRS and YFSETQ. The CDR3 sequence is 18 residues long.

The rearrangement uses TRBV11-2 and TRBJ2-3; no reliable D call. Germline CDR1 SGHAT, CDR2 FQNNGV. This CDR3 is 15 amino acids long. V dropped 3 bases and J dropped 4 bases, with 14 bases sitting between them. As DNA, the CDR3 is TGTGCCAGCAGCTTCCAACAGAATGGCGCAGATACGCAGTATTTT. Its protein product is CASSFQQNGADTQYF.

The chain carries TRBV5-6 and TRBJ1-2, with 10 bases lining up with TRBD1. Germline V CDR1 and CDR2: SGHDT, YYEEEE. Unmatched junction bases numbered 14, after V lost 4 bases and J lost 2 bases. This CDR3 has 18 amino acids. CDR3 sequence: CASSAGRRAGQGNYGYTF. The CDR3 DNA is TGTGCCAGCAGCGCAGGACGGAGAGCGGGACAGGGGAACTATGGCTACACCTTC.

This clone was observed a handful of times. DNA for the CDR3: TGTGCCAGCAGCCAAGTACCGGGAGCCCGGGCTTTCTTT. Residues: CASSQVPGARAFF. The J gene is TRBJ1-1, the V gene TRBV14, with D unresolved. The germline V and J ends were trimmed by 1 base and 11 bases, with 14 bases remaining between them. The CDR3 is made up of 13 amino acids. Germline loops: CDR1 SGHDN, CDR2 FVKESK.

The chain uses TRBV5-1 and TRBJ2-5, with a possible D match to TRBD2 (6 bases). Germline V lookup: CDR1 SGHRS, CDR2 YFSETQ. The germline V and J ends were trimmed by 0 bases and 5 bases, with 17 bases remaining between them. The CDR3 sequence is 16 residues long. CDR3 bases: TGCGCCAGCAGCTTGGGGGGGACTGCGCTCTCTGAGACCCAGTACTTC. Its translation: CASSLGGTALSETQYF. The full variable domain, rest sourced from reference TRBV5-1 and TRBJ2-5, is KAGVTQTPRYLIKTRGQQVTLSCSPISGHRSVSWYQQTPGQGLQFLFEYFSETQRNKGNFPGRFSGRQFSNSRSEMNVSTLELGDSALYLCASSLGGTALSETQYFGPGTRLLVL.

The V call is TRBV27, the J call TRBJ2-7; the match to TRBD1 covers 9 bases. This CDR3 region has 14 residues. Germline CDR1 reads MNHEY; CDR2 reads SMNVEV (reference sequence). V lost 6 bases to trimming and J lost 6 bases; unmatched junction nucleotides: 9. The CDR3 DNA sequence: TGTGCCAGCAGATGGGGACAGGGTTACGGCGAGCAGTACTTC. It yields the protein CASRWGQGYGEQYF.